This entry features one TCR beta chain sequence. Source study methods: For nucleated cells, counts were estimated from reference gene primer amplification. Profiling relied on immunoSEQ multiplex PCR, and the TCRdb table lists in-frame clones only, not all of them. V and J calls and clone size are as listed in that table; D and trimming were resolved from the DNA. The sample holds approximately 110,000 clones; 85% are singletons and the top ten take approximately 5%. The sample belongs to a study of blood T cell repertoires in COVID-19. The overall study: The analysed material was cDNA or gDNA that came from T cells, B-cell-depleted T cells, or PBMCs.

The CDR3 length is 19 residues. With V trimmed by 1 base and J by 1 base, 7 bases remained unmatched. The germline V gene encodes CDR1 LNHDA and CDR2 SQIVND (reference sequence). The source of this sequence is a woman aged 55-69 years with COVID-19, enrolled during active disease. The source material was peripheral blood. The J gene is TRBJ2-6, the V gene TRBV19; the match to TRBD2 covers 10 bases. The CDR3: CASSIAAGGPVSGANVLTF. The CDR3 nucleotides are TGTGCCAGTAGTATAGCAGCGGGGGGGCCAGTGTCTGGGGCCAACGTCCTGACTTTC. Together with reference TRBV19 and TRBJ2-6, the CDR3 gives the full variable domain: DGGITQSPKYLFRKEGQNVTLSCEQNLNHDAMYWYRQDPGQGLRLIYYSQIVNDFQKGDIAEGYSVSREKKESFPLTVTSAQKNPTAFYLCASSIAAGGPVSGANVLTFGAGSRLTVL.